This TCR beta chain was captured by sequencing in a study of cytomegalovirus exposure and HLA in healthy donors. PCR employed 60 Vbeta and 13 Jbeta primers. The table came from immunoSEQ multiplex PCR; TCRdb's copy has only in-frame clones and leaves some out. The table includes 150,000 to 250,000 clones, approximately 85% detected once. Concerning this clone itself: Its specificity is unknown.

The CDR3 covers 17 residues. Healthy donors of bone marrow made up the group. Study-wide findings and caveats: With further analysis later on, most CMV-associated TCR beta chains appeared HLA-restricted.

This sequence joins TRBV21-1 and TRBJ1-5; no DNA check was done on the table's D call, TRBD1. TRBV21-1 represents a pseudogene. Sequencing was done on a sample of PBMCs. This TCR was recovered from a woman between 45 and 60 years old in good health and CMV-seronegative. The CDR3 loop reads CASSKALQGDRNQPQHF. The CDR3 nucleotides read TGTGCCAGCAGCAAAGCCCTACAGGGGGACCGCAATCAGCCCCAGCATTTT.